A selection of T cell receptor beta chains follows, all from one sample in a study of T cell responses to AZD1222 COVID-19 vaccine. Sequencing used immunoSEQ multiplex PCR; TCRdb keeps in-frame clones, though not all of them. The table shows approximately 92,000 clones, with 87% occurring only once. The specimen was peripheral blood, collected on day 0 of AZD1222 vaccination. The receptor set was obtained from an adult in good health. CDR3s include the opening cysteine and the closing phenylalanine or tryptophan. The D gene is left open where the match is weak. The size entry is marked missing in some rows and otherwise reads once, few, many or a size class.

clone size	V gene	CDR3 length	J gene	D gene	CDR3 protein	CDR3 DNA
once	TRBV2	15	TRBJ2-1	TRBD1	CASSLDRGVGDEQFF	TGTGCCAGCAGCCTGGACAGGGGGGTCGGCGATGAGCAGTTCTTC
few	TRBV5-4	14	TRBJ1-4	-	CASSNGDANEKLFF	TGTGCCAGCAGCAACGGGGATGCTAATGAAAAACTGTTTTTT
-	TRBV12-3/TRBV12-4	11	TRBJ2-1	-	CASSFLNEQFF	TGTGCCAGCAGTTTTTTGAATGAGCAGTTCTTC
-	TRBV7-9	14	TRBJ2-2	-	CASTEDSDTGELFF	TGTGCCAGCACCGAAGACAGCGACACCGGGGAGCTGTTTTTT
-	TRBV29-1	15	TRBJ1-1	-	CSVELAVRVGTEAFF	TGCAGCGTTGAACTCGCCGTCCGCGTAGGAACTGAAGCTTTCTTT
-	TRBV4-3	22	TRBJ1-4	-	CASSQDALDDGFGEATNEKLFF	TGCGCCAGCAGCCAAGACGCCCTCGATGATGGCTTCGGGGAGGCAACTAATGAAAAACTGTTTTTT
-	TRBV5-1	16	TRBJ2-5	TRBD1	CASSAPRGQGAETQYF	TGTGCCAGCAGCGCCCCCCGGGGACAGGGGGCAGAGACCCAGTACTTC
-	TRBV5-5	15	TRBJ2-5	-	CASSLGQTKRETQYF	TGTGCCAGCAGCTTGGGACAGACTAAACGAGAGACCCAGTACTTC
medium-sized	TRBV25-1	14	TRBJ1-2	-	CASSGGTGHRGYTF	TGTGCCAGCAGTGGGGGTACAGGACATCGCGGCTACACCTTC
-	TRBV11-3	11	TRBJ1-1	-	CASSLDTEAFF	TGTGCCAGCAGCTTGGACACTGAAGCTTTCTTT
-	TRBV9	17	TRBJ1-2	-	CASSVNPARGRIYGYTF	TGTGCCAGCAGCGTAAATCCCGCCAGGGGACGGATCTATGGCTACACCTTC
-	TRBV3-1/TRBV3-2	16	TRBJ1-2	-	CASSQGQTLPNYGYTF	TGTGCCAGCAGCCAAGGACAAACTCTACCTAACTATGGCTACACCTTC
-	TRBV2	13	TRBJ1-1	TRBD1	CASTRDRSTEAFF	TGTGCCAGCACCCGGGACAGAAGCACTGAAGCTTTCTTT
-	TRBV7-2	16	TRBJ1-2	-	CASSPGGLSTNYGYTF	TGTGCCAGCAGCCCCGGGGGACTATCAACTAACTATGGCTACACCTTC
-	TRBV7-8	14	TRBJ1-4	-	CASSSLGTGEKLFF	TGTGCCAGCAGCTCACTTGGGACGGGTGAAAAACTGTTTTTT
-	TRBV15	15	TRBJ2-1	-	CATSRDTGSLNEQFF	TGTGCCACCAGCAGAGATACCGGGTCCCTCAATGAGCAGTTCTTC
-	TRBV7-2	15	TRBJ1-1	-	CASSLRVTRNTEAFF	TGTGCCAGCAGCCTCAGGGTAACGAGGAACACTGAAGCTTTCTTT
once	TRBV15	16	TRBJ1-1	TRBD1	CATSKPRDRGRTEAFF	TGTGCCACCAGCAAACCCCGGGACAGGGGGAGGACTGAAGCTTTCTTT
-	TRBV13	14	TRBJ2-7	-	CASSPPGDAYEQYF	TGTGCCAGCAGCCCACCAGGGGACGCCTACGAGCAGTACTTC
-	TRBV7-2	16	TRBJ2-4	-	CASSPRSDSPVNIQYF	TGTGCCAGCAGCCCCAGGTCCGATTCCCCGGTGAACATTCAGTACTTC
-	TRBV9	15	TRBJ1-3	-	CASSVGSIQGNTIYF	TGTGCCAGCAGCGTAGGGAGCATACAGGGAAACACCATATATTTT
-	TRBV4-3	18	TRBJ2-2	-	CASSQAPLGTQGTGELFF	TGCGCCAGCAGCCAAGCACCCCTCGGGACCCAGGGCACCGGGGAGCTGTTTTTT
-	TRBV5-4	14	TRBJ1-1	-	CASSIRARDTEAFF	TGTGCCAGCAGCATCAGGGCCCGGGACACTGAAGCTTTCTTT
-	TRBV6-5	15	TRBJ1-5	-	CASSSMGPSHQPQHF	TGTGCCAGCAGTTCTATGGGGCCTTCCCATCAGCCCCAGCATTTT
once	TRBV4-1	15	TRBJ2-3	-	CASSPLRVSTDTQYF	TGCGCCAGCAGCCCTTTGCGGGTTAGCACAGATACGCAGTATTTT
once	TRBV19	16	TRBJ2-2	TRBD2	CASRIAGGKNTGELLF	TGTGCCAGTAGAATAGCGGGGGGCAAGAACACCGGGGAGCTGCTTTTT
-	TRBV7-3	17	TRBJ2-2	TRBD2	CASSLGLAGMRTGELFF	TGTGCCAGCAGCTTAGGGCTAGCGGGGATGCGGACCGGGGAGCTGTTTTTT
once	TRBV12-3/TRBV12-4	13	TRBJ2-6	-	CATDRSGANVLTF	TGTGCCACCGACCGCTCTGGGGCCAACGTCCTGACTTTC
-	TRBV5-8	15	TRBJ2-7	-	CASSLAEDLGYEQYF	TGTGCCAGCAGCTTGGCCGAGGACCTCGGCTACGAGCAGTACTTC
-	TRBV4-1	16	TRBJ1-4	-	CASSQEMQGVEEKLFF	TGCGCCAGCAGCCAAGAAATGCAGGGCGTGGAGGAAAAACTGTTTTTT
-	TRBV12-3/TRBV12-4	13	TRBJ1-3	-	CASSLKAGNTIYF	TGTGCCAGCAGTTTAAAAGCCGGAAACACCATATATTTT
-	TRBV7-9	14	TRBJ1-4	-	CASSSTGRGEKLFF	TGTGCCAGCAGCTCAACAGGGAGGGGTGAAAAACTGTTTTTT
-	TRBV9	13	TRBJ1-2	-	CASSVAGGRGYTF	TGTGCCAGCAGCGTAGCCGGGGGAAGGGGCTACACCTTC
-	TRBV15	16	TRBJ2-1	TRBD2	CATSSPGGGAYNEQFF	TGTGCCACCAGCAGCCCAGGCGGGGGGGCCTACAATGAGCAGTTCTTC
-	TRBV11-3	16	TRBJ2-1	TRBD2	CASTIRMGLAGGEQFF	TGTGCCAGCACCATTCGTATGGGACTAGCGGGAGGTGAGCAGTTCTTC
-	TRBV6-5	14	TRBJ1-6	TRBD1	CASSPDRVGSPLHF	TGTGCCAGCAGTCCGGACAGGGTCGGATCACCCCTCCACTTT
-	TRBV21-1	17	TRBJ1-2	-	CASSTLQGSAAGYGYTF	TGTGCCAGCAGCACCTTACAGGGGTCCGCTGCTGGCTATGGCTACACCTTC
-	TRBV29-1	14	TRBJ1-1	-	CSVVPMVRNTEAFF	TGCAGCGTTGTACCCATGGTGAGGAACACTGAAGCTTTCTTT
-	TRBV7-9	17	TRBJ1-1	TRBD1	CASSLAQGARTNTEAFF	TGTGCCAGCAGCTTAGCCCAGGGGGCGCGGACTAACACTGAAGCTTTCTTT
-	TRBV15	14	TRBJ1-5	-	CATSIGRGNQPQHF	TGTGCCACCAGCATCGGCCGTGGCAATCAGCCCCAGCATTTT
-	TRBV9	16	TRBJ2-1	-	CASSDRGGSSYNEQFF	TGTGCCAGCAGCGACCGCGGAGGTAGCTCCTACAATGAGCAGTTCTTC
-	TRBV7-2	16	TRBJ1-2	TRBD1	CASSSEGQGASYGYTF	TGTGCCAGCAGCTCCGAGGGACAGGGGGCATCCTATGGCTACACCTTC
-	TRBV27	17	TRBJ2-5	TRBD1	CASSSNRLTGGGETQYF	TGTGCCAGCAGTTCAAACCGTCTGACAGGGGGGGGAGAGACCCAGTACTTC
-	TRBV2	17	TRBJ2-6	TRBD2	CASKLLAGGPGANVLTF	TGTGCCAGCAAATTACTAGCGGGAGGGCCTGGGGCCAACGTCCTGACTTTC
-	TRBV6-5	11	TRBJ2-1	TRBD1	CASMQGDEQFF	TGTGCCAGCATGCAGGGGGATGAGCAGTTCTTC
-	TRBV5-4	16	TRBJ1-1	-	CASSLGSAGLNTEAFF	TGTGCCAGCAGCTTGGGTTCTGCCGGGTTGAACACTGAAGCTTTCTTT
-	TRBV7-2	19	TRBJ1-5	TRBD1	CASSLEWSVGRGGNQPQHF	TGTGCCAGCAGCTTAGAGTGGAGTGTAGGCAGGGGGGGAAATCAGCCCCAGCATTTT
-	TRBV19	17	TRBJ2-1	-	CASSTQLTTDPDHEQFF	TGTGCCAGTAGTACTCAACTTACGACCGACCCAGACCATGAGCAGTTCTTC
-	TRBV6-2/TRBV6-3	14	TRBJ1-3	-	CASSRGPPGNTIYF	TGTGCCAGCAGTAGGGGCCCACCTGGAAACACCATATATTTT
-	TRBV7-3	13	TRBJ1-1	-	CASSLTRSVGAFF	TGTGCCAGCAGCTTAACGAGGTCAGTCGGAGCTTTCTTT
-	TRBV24-1	14	TRBJ2-3	-	CATSDNRLADTQYF	TGTGCCACCAGTGATAACCGCCTTGCAGATACGCAGTATTTT
-	TRBV5-7	14	TRBJ1-2	TRBD1	CASSLSGGRYGYTF	TGTGCCAGCAGCTTATCAGGGGGCCGATATGGCTACACCTTC
-	TRBV16	15	TRBJ1-1	-	CASSQSIERRGKAFF	TGTGCCAGCAGCCAATCGATCGAGCGGCGGGGAAAAGCTTTCTTT
-	TRBV12-3/TRBV12-4	12	TRBJ1-2	-	CATTTGNYGYTF	TGTGCCACCACTACAGGAAACTATGGCTACACCTTC
-	TRBV5-1	13	TRBJ2-1	-	CASKIGRREGQFF	TGTGCCTCTAAAATAGGCAGGCGCGAGGGGCAGTTCTTC